The rows below give T cell receptor beta chains drawn from one sample of a study of blood T cell repertoires in COVID-19. Generated by immunoSEQ multiplex PCR, the TCRdb table keeps only in-frame clones and is missing some. The sample shows approximately 390,000 clones, approximately 87% of them seen only once. The specimen sequenced was PBMCs or T cells enriched from blood (not recorded which). These receptors came from a woman aged 45-65 years who had recovered from COVID-19. CDR3s include the opening cysteine and the closing phenylalanine or tryptophan. The order of the fields is V gene, J gene, clone size, D gene, CDR3 protein, CDR3 DNA. The D gene is left open where the match is weak. Some rows have no size entry. The others give once, few or many, or a class for an expanded clone.

v_call: TRBV5-8
j_call: TRBJ2-1
clone_size: NA
d_call: NA
cdr3_aa: CASSSGGYNEQFF
cdr3_nt: TGTGCCAGCAGCTCCGGGGGTTACAATGAGCAGTTCTTC

v_call: TRBV7-8
j_call: TRBJ2-1
clone_size: once
d_call: NA
cdr3_aa: CASSLVETGRYHEQFF
cdr3_nt: TGTGCCAGCAGCTTAGTGGAGACAGGGAGGTATCATGAGCAGTTCTTC

v_call: TRBV7-2
j_call: TRBJ2-1
clone_size: NA
d_call: TRBD2
cdr3_aa: CASTQRGGLYEQFF
cdr3_nt: TGTGCCAGCACCCAGCGGGGGGGCCTATACGAGCAGTTCTTC

v_call: TRBV7-8
j_call: TRBJ2-2
clone_size: once
d_call: NA
cdr3_aa: CASSLVGQPNTGELFF
cdr3_nt: TGTGCCAGCAGCTTAGTGGGGCAGCCGAACACCGGGGAGCTGTTTTTT

v_call: TRBV7-9
j_call: TRBJ2-7
clone_size: NA
d_call: TRBD1
cdr3_aa: CASSWVGGGLAEQYF
cdr3_nt: TGTGCCAGCAGCTGGGTAGGGGGCGGTCTGGCCGAGCAGTACTTC

v_call: TRBV27
j_call: TRBJ1-2
clone_size: NA
d_call: NA
cdr3_aa: CASSLGPNYGYTF
cdr3_nt: TGTGCCAGCAGTTTGGGCCCTAACTATGGCTACACCTTC

v_call: TRBV27
j_call: TRBJ1-2
clone_size: NA
d_call: TRBD1
cdr3_aa: CASSVSWDSFYGYTF
cdr3_nt: TGTGCCAGCAGTGTATCTTGGGACAGCTTCTATGGCTACACCTTC

v_call: TRBV5-1
j_call: TRBJ2-3
clone_size: once
d_call: NA
cdr3_aa: CASSQDSGTDTQYF
cdr3_nt: TGCGCCAGCAGCCAGGACAGTGGCACAGATACGCAGTATTTT

v_call: TRBV6-2/TRBV6-3
j_call: TRBJ1-1
clone_size: NA
d_call: TRBD1
cdr3_aa: CASSYTVGTVEAFF
cdr3_nt: TGTGCCAGCAGTTACACCGTAGGGACAGTTGAAGCTTTCTTT

v_call: TRBV19
j_call: TRBJ1-5
clone_size: NA
d_call: TRBD1
cdr3_aa: CASAAGQGTFGDQPQHF
cdr3_nt: TGTGCCAGTGCCGCGGGACAGGGAACGTTTGGGGATCAGCCCCAGCATTTT

v_call: TRBV29-1
j_call: TRBJ1-1
clone_size: NA
d_call: NA
cdr3_aa: CSVYRRWAFF
cdr3_nt: TGCAGCGTTTACCGGAGGTGGGCTTTCTTT

v_call: TRBV18
j_call: TRBJ1-2
clone_size: NA
d_call: NA
cdr3_aa: CASSLSRDNYGYTF
cdr3_nt: TGTGCCAGCTCACTGAGCAGGGATAACTATGGCTACACCTTC

v_call: TRBV18
j_call: TRBJ1-2
clone_size: NA
d_call: TRBD1
cdr3_aa: CASSAQGAYGYTF
cdr3_nt: TGTGCCAGCTCAGCACAGGGGGCGTATGGCTACACCTTC

v_call: TRBV3-1/TRBV3-2
j_call: TRBJ2-7
clone_size: NA
d_call: TRBD2
cdr3_aa: CASSQTSWLAGGSSYEQYF
cdr3_nt: TGTGCCAGCAGCCAAACTTCGTGGCTAGCGGGGGGATCCTCCTACGAGCAGTACTTC

v_call: TRBV18
j_call: TRBJ2-3
clone_size: NA
d_call: NA
cdr3_aa: CASSRFVEDSMKADTQYF
cdr3_nt: TGTGCCAGCTCACGATTTGTAGAAGACAGTATGAAAGCAGATACGCAGTATTTT

v_call: TRBV27
j_call: TRBJ2-1
clone_size: NA
d_call: NA
cdr3_aa: CASSSSTFYSYNEQFF
cdr3_nt: TGTGCCAGCAGCTCAAGTACTTTCTACTCCTACAATGAGCAGTTCTTC

v_call: TRBV18
j_call: TRBJ2-1
clone_size: NA
d_call: NA
cdr3_aa: CASSRGQGTAYNEQFF
cdr3_nt: TGTGCCAGCTCCCGGGGACAAGGCACTGCCTACAATGAGCAGTTCTTC

v_call: TRBV12-3/TRBV12-4
j_call: TRBJ1-1
clone_size: NA
d_call: NA
cdr3_aa: CASIRWTEAFF
cdr3_nt: TGTGCCAGCATTCGGTGGACTGAAGCTTTCTTT

v_call: TRBV15
j_call: TRBJ1-5
clone_size: once
d_call: NA
cdr3_aa: CATSRGRGRNQPQHF
cdr3_nt: TGTGCCACCAGCAGAGGTCGGGGTCGCAATCAGCCCCAGCATTTT

v_call: TRBV13
j_call: TRBJ2-2
clone_size: NA
d_call: TRBD2
cdr3_aa: CASSLGGLAGIPGELFF
cdr3_nt: TGTGCCAGCAGCTTAGGTGGACTAGCGGGGATACCCGGGGAGCTGTTTTTT

v_call: TRBV12-3/TRBV12-4
j_call: TRBJ1-3
clone_size: NA
d_call: NA
cdr3_aa: CASSPVEDTIYF
cdr3_nt: TGTGCCAGCAGTCCGGTCGAGGACACCATATATTTT

v_call: TRBV4-1
j_call: TRBJ1-2
clone_size: NA
d_call: TRBD1
cdr3_aa: CASSQVGGVDGYTF
cdr3_nt: TGCGCCAGCAGCCAAGTAGGGGGCGTCGATGGCTACACCTTC

v_call: TRBV2
j_call: TRBJ1-5
clone_size: NA
d_call: NA
cdr3_aa: CASSVGQGPNQPQHF
cdr3_nt: TGTGCCAGCAGTGTTGGCCAGGGCCCCAATCAGCCCCAGCATTTT

v_call: TRBV7-9
j_call: TRBJ2-3
clone_size: NA
d_call: NA
cdr3_aa: CASSLDSGYTDTQYF
cdr3_nt: TGTGCCAGCAGCTTAGACTCGGGGTACACAGATACGCAGTATTTT

v_call: TRBV4-3
j_call: TRBJ1-1
clone_size: NA
d_call: NA
cdr3_aa: CASSQEQGGRVLNTEAFF
cdr3_nt: TGCGCCAGCAGCCAAGAACAGGGAGGGAGGGTACTGAACACTGAAGCTTTCTTT

v_call: TRBV28
j_call: TRBJ1-3
clone_size: once
d_call: TRBD1
cdr3_aa: CASSPRQGSEYTIYF
cdr3_nt: TGTGCCAGCAGTCCCAGACAGGGTTCGGAGTACACCATATATTTT

v_call: TRBV2
j_call: TRBJ2-3
clone_size: NA
d_call: NA
cdr3_aa: CASTLASPDTQYF
cdr3_nt: TGTGCCAGCACCCTAGCGTCCCCAGATACGCAGTATTTT

v_call: TRBV19
j_call: TRBJ1-6
clone_size: NA
d_call: TRBD1
cdr3_aa: CASRKTGESYNSPLHF
cdr3_nt: TGTGCCAGTAGAAAGACAGGGGAATCCTATAATTCACCCCTCCACTTT

v_call: TRBV19
j_call: TRBJ1-2
clone_size: NA
d_call: TRBD1
cdr3_aa: CASSRTGGNSYGYTF
cdr3_nt: TGTGCCAGTAGTAGGACAGGGGGTAACTCCTATGGCTACACCTTC

v_call: TRBV3-1/TRBV3-2
j_call: TRBJ1-1
clone_size: NA
d_call: NA
cdr3_aa: CASGLTGVEAFF
cdr3_nt: TGTGCCAGCGGCCTCACAGGCGTCGAAGCTTTCTTT

v_call: TRBV3-1/TRBV3-2
j_call: TRBJ1-2
clone_size: once
d_call: NA
cdr3_aa: CASSQEHRYTF
cdr3_nt: TGTGCCAGCAGCCAAGAACATCGCTACACCTTC

v_call: TRBV12-5
j_call: TRBJ2-3
clone_size: NA
d_call: NA
cdr3_aa: CASGSSSDTQYF
cdr3_nt: TGTGCTAGTGGTTCCTCGTCGGATACGCAGTATTTT

v_call: TRBV7-8
j_call: TRBJ1-3
clone_size: NA
d_call: NA
cdr3_aa: CASSRTSGNTIYF
cdr3_nt: TGTGCCAGCAGCCGGACTTCTGGAAACACCATATATTTT

v_call: TRBV7-9
j_call: TRBJ1-5
clone_size: NA
d_call: TRBD1
cdr3_aa: CASSGTGYQPQHF
cdr3_nt: TGTGCCAGCAGTGGGACAGGGTATCAGCCCCAGCATTTT

v_call: TRBV28
j_call: TRBJ2-4
clone_size: NA
d_call: NA
cdr3_aa: CASSSSGGAQSIQYF
cdr3_nt: TGTGCCAGCAGCTCGAGTGGGGGGGCGCAGTCCATTCAGTACTTC

v_call: TRBV9
j_call: TRBJ1-2
clone_size: NA
d_call: NA
cdr3_aa: CASSVGGGFPGYTF
cdr3_nt: TGTGCCAGCAGCGTAGGGGGCGGATTCCCTGGCTACACCTTC

v_call: TRBV28
j_call: TRBJ1-1
clone_size: NA
d_call: TRBD1
cdr3_aa: CASSWTGRNTEAFF
cdr3_nt: TGTGCCAGCAGTTGGACAGGGCGGAACACTGAAGCTTTCTTT

v_call: TRBV6-5
j_call: TRBJ1-5
clone_size: NA
d_call: TRBD1
cdr3_aa: CASTYDRVGNQPQHF
cdr3_nt: TGTGCCAGCACTTACGACAGGGTTGGCAATCAGCCCCAGCATTTT

v_call: TRBV7-6
j_call: TRBJ1-6
clone_size: NA
d_call: NA
cdr3_aa: CASSPSLLFHRDTFISPLHF
cdr3_nt: TGTGCCAGCAGCCCCTCGTTGCTCTTCCACCGGGACACGTTCATTTCACCCCTCCACTTT

v_call: TRBV18
j_call: TRBJ1-1
clone_size: NA
d_call: NA
cdr3_aa: CASSPVGHQNTEAFF
cdr3_nt: TGTGCCAGCTCACCGGTTGGGCACCAGAACACTGAAGCTTTCTTT

v_call: TRBV7-2
j_call: TRBJ1-6
clone_size: NA
d_call: NA
cdr3_aa: CASSSGSNSPLHF
cdr3_nt: TGTGCCAGCAGCTCCGGGTCGAATTCACCCCTCCACTTT

v_call: TRBV6-1
j_call: TRBJ1-6
clone_size: few
d_call: NA
cdr3_aa: CASSEFGRNSPLHF
cdr3_nt: TGTGCCAGCAGTGAATTCGGTCGTAATTCACCCCTCCACTTT

v_call: TRBV27
j_call: TRBJ2-7
clone_size: NA
d_call: TRBD1
cdr3_aa: CASRLRQGASFYEQYF
cdr3_nt: TGTGCCAGCAGGCTAAGACAGGGGGCCTCCTTTTACGAGCAGTACTTC

v_call: TRBV3-1/TRBV3-2
j_call: TRBJ2-5
clone_size: NA
d_call: NA
cdr3_aa: CASSQDDRRETQYF
cdr3_nt: TGTGCCAGCAGCCAAGACGACAGGAGAGAGACCCAGTACTTC

v_call: TRBV7-9
j_call: TRBJ2-3
clone_size: NA
d_call: NA
cdr3_aa: CASSLEIAEYTDTQYF
cdr3_nt: TGTGCCAGCAGCTTAGAAATAGCGGAGTACACAGATACGCAGTATTTT

v_call: TRBV7-9
j_call: TRBJ1-1
clone_size: NA
d_call: NA
cdr3_aa: CASSFPATEVNTEAFF
cdr3_nt: TGTGCCAGCAGCTTTCCCGCAACAGAAGTTAACACTGAAGCTTTCTTT

v_call: TRBV3-1/TRBV3-2
j_call: TRBJ2-1
clone_size: NA
d_call: TRBD2
cdr3_aa: CASSQQDYSERGGWTLYNEQFF
cdr3_nt: TGTGCCAGCAGCCAACAAGATTACAGTGAGCGGGGGGGATGGACGCTTTACAATGAGCAGTTCTTC